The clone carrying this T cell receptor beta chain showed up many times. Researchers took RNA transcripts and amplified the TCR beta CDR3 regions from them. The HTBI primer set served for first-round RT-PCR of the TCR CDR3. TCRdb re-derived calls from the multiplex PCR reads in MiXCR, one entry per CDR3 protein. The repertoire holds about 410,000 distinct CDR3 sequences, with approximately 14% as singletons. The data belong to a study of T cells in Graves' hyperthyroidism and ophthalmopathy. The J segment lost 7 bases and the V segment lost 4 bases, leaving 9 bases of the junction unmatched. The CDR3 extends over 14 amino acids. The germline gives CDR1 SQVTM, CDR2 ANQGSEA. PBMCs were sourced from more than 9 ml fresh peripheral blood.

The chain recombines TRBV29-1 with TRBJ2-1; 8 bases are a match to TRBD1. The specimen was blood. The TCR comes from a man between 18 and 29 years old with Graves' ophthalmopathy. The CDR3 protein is CSVAGTGGWNEQFF. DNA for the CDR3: TGCAGCGTTGCTGGGACAGGAGGGTGGAATGAGCAGTTCTTC.